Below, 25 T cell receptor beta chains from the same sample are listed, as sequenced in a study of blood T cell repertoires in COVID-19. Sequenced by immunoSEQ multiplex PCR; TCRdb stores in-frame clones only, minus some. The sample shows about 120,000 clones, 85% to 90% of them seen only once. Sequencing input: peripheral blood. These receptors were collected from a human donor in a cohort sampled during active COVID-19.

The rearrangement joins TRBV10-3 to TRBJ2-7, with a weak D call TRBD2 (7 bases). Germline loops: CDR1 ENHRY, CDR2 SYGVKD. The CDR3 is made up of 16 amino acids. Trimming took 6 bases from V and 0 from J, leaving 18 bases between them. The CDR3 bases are TGTGCCATCAGAGGGGGTAGCGGGTTGAGCTCCTACGAGCAGTACTTC. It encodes CAIRGGSGLSSYEQYF.

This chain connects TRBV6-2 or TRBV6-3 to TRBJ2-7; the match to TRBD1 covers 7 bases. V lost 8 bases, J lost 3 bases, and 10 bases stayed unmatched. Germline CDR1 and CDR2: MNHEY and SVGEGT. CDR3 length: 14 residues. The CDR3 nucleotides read TGTGCCAGCCGCCTCCGGGACAGAATCTACGAGCAGTACTTC. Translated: CASRLRDRIYEQYF.

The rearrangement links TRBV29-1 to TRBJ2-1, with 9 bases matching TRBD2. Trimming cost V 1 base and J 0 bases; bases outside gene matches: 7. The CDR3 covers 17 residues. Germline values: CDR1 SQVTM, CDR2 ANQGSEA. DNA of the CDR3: TGCAGCGTTGAAGGACTAGCGGTTCGACGCTCCTACAATGAGCAGTTCTTC. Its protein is CSVEGLAVRRSYNEQFF.

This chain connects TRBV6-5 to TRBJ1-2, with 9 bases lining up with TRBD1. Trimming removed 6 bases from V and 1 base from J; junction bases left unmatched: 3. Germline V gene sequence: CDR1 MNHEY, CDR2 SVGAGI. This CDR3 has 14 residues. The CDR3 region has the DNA TGTGCCAGCAGACACAGGGGGCTTAACTATGGCTACACCTTC. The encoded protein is CASRHRGLNYGYTF.

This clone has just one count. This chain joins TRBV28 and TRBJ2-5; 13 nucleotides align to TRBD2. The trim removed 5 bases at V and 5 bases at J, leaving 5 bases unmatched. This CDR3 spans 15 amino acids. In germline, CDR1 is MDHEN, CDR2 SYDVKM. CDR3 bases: TGTGCCAGCAGTAACGGACTAGCGGGAGCGGAGACCCAGTACTTC. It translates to CASSNGLAGAETQYF.

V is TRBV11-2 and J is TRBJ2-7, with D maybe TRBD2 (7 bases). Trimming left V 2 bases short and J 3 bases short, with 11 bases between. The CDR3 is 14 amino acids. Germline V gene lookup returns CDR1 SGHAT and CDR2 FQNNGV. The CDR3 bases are TGTGCCAGCAGCTTAAGGGGGGGGTACTACGAGCAGTACTTC. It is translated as CASSLRGGYYEQYF. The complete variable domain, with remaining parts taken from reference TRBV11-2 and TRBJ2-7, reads EAGVAQSPRYKIIEKRQSVAFWCNPISGHATLYWYQQILGQGPKLLIQFQNNGVVDDSQLPKDRFSAERLKGVDSTLKIQPAKLEDSAVYLCASSLRGGYYEQYFGPGTRLTVT.

CDR3 region: CASSSPSLAGETQYF. The CDR3 DNA reads as TGTGCCAGCAGTTCGCCCTCACTAGCGGGAGAGACCCAGTACTTC. V gene TRBV28 combines with J gene TRBJ2-5; 9 bases fit TRBD2. Unmatched junction bases numbered 7, after V lost 4 bases and J lost 4 bases. This CDR3 comprises 15 residues. Germline V gives CDR1 MDHEN, CDR2 SYDVKM.

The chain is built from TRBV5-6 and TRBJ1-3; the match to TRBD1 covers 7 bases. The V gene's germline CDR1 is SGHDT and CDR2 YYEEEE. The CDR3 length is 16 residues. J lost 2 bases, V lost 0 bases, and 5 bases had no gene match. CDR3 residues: CASSLGMTGTGNTIYF. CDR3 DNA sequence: TGTGCCAGCAGCTTGGGGATGACAGGGACTGGAAACACCATATATTTT. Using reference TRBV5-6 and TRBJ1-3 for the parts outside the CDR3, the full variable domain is DAGVTQSPTHLIKTRGQQVTLRCSPKSGHDTVSWYQQALGQGPQFIFQYYEEEERQRGNFPDRFSGHQFPNYSSELNVNALLLGDSALYLCASSLGMTGTGNTIYFGEGSWLTVV.

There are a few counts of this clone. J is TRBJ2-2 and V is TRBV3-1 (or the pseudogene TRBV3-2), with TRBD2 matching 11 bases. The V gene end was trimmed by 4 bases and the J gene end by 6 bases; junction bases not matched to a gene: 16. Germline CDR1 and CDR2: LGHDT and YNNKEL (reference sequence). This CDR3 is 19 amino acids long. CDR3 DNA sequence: TGTGCCAGCAGCCCAAGATTGGCACTAGCGGGAGTTAAGGCCGGGGAGCTGTTTTTT. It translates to CASSPRLALAGVKAGELFF.

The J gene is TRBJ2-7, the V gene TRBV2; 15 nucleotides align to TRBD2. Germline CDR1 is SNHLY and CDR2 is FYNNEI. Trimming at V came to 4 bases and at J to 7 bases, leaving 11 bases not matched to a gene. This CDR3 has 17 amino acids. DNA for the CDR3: TGTGCCAGCAGTGCGACCGGGACTAGCGGGAGGAAGGGGGAGCAGTACTTC. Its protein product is CASSATGTSGRKGEQYF.

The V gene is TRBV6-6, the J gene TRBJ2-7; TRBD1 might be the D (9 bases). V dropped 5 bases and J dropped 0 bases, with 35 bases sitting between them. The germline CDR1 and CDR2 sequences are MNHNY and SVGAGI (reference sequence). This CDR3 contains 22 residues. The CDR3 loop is CASSLRGTGIKRTSRRSYEQYF. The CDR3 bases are TGTGCCAGCAGTCTCCGAGGGACAGGGATAAAGAGGACTAGCCGACGCTCCTACGAGCAGTACTTC.

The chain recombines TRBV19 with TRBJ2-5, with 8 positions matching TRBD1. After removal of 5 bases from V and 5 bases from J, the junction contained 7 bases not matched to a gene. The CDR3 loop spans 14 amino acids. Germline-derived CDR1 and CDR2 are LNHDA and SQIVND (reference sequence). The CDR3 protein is CASSLVTGVETQYF. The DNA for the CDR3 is TGTGCCAGTAGTCTCGTGACAGGGGTCGAGACCCAGTACTTC.

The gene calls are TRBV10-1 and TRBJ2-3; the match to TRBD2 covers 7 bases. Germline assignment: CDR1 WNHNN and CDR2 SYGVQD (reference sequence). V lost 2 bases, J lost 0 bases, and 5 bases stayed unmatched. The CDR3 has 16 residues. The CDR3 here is CASSEVAGVSTDTQYF. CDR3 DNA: TGCGCCAGCAGTGAGGTAGCGGGCGTGAGCACAGATACGCAGTATTTT.

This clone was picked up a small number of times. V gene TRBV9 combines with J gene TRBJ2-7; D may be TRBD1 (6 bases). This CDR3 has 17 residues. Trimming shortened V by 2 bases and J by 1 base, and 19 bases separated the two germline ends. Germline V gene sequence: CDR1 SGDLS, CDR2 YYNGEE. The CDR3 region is CASSVTSSGVGSYEQYF. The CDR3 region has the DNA TGTGCCAGCAGCGTCACATCCTCAGGGGTGGGGTCCTACGAGCAGTACTTC.

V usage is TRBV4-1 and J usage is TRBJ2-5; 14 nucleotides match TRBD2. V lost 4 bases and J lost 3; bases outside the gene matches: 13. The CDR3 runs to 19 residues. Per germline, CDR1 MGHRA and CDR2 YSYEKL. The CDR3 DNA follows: TGCGCCAGCAGCCTCCGACTAGCGGGGGGGCAGAGTCGAGAAGAGACCCAGTACTTC. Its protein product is CASSLRLAGGQSREETQYF.

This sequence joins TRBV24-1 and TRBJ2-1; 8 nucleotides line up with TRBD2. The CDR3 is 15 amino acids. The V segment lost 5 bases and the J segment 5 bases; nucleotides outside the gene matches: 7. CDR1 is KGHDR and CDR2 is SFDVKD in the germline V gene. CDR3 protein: CATSGSGLADNEQFF. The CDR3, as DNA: TGTGCCACCAGTGGGTCAGGACTAGCAGACAATGAGCAGTTCTTC.

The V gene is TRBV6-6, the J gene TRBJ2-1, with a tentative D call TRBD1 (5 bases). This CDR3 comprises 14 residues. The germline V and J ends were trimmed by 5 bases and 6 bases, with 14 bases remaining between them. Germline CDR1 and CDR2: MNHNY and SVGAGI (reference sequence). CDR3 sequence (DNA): TGTGCCAGCAGTCGACGAGGTAGGGGCAATGAGCAGTTCTTC. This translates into CASSRRGRGNEQFF.

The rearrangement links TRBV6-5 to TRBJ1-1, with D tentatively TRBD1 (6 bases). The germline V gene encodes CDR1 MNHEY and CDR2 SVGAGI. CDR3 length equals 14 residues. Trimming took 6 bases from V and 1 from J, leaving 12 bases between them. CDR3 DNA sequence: TGTGCCAGCAGATCAGGGGTCACGAACACTGAAGCTTTCTTT. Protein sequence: CASRSGVTNTEAFF.

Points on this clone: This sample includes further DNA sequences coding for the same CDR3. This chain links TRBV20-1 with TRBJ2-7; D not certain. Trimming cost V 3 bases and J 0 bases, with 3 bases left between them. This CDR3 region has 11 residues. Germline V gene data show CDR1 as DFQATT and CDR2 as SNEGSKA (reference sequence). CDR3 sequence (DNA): TGCAGTGCTAGGGCCTCCTACGAGCAGTACTTC. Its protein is CSARASYEQYF.

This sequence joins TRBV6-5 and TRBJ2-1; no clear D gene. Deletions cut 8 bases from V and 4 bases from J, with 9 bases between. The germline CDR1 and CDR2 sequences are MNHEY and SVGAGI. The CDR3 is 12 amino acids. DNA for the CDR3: TGTGCCAGCGGGCAGAATTACAATGAGCAGTTCTTC. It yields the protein CASGQNYNEQFF.

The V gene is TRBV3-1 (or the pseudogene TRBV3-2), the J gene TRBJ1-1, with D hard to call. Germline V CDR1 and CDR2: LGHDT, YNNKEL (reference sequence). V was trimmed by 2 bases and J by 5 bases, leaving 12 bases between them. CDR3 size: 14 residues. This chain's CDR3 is CASSQSESFTEAFF. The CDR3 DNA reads TGTGCCAGCAGCCAAAGTGAGTCCTTTACTGAAGCTTTCTTT.

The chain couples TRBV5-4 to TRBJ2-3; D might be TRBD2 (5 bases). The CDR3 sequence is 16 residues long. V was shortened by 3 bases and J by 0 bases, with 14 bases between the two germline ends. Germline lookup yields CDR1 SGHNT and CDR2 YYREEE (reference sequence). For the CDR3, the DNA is TGTGCCAGCAGCTGGGAGACTGTAGTTAGCACAGATACGCAGTATTTT. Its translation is CASSWETVVSTDTQYF.

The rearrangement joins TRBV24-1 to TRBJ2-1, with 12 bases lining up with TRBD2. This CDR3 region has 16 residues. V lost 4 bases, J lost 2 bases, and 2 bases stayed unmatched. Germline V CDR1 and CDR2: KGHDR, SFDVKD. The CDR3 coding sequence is TGTGCCACCAGTGAGACTAGCGGGAGAACCTACAATGAGCAGTTCTTC. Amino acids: CATSETSGRTYNEQFF.

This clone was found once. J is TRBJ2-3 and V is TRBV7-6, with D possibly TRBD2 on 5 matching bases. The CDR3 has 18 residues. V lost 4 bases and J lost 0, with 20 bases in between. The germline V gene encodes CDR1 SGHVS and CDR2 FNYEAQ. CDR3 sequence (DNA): TGTGCCAGCAGCTCCGGCCAGTATAGCGCTTCTAGCACAGATACGCAGTATTTT. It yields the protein CASSSGQYSASSTDTQYF.

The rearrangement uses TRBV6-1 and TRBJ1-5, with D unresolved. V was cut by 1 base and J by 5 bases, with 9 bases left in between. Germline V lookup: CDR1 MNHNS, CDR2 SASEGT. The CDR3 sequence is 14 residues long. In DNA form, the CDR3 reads TGTGCCAGCAGTGAAGACTTGAACCATCAGCCCCAGCATTTT. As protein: CASSEDLNHQPQHF.